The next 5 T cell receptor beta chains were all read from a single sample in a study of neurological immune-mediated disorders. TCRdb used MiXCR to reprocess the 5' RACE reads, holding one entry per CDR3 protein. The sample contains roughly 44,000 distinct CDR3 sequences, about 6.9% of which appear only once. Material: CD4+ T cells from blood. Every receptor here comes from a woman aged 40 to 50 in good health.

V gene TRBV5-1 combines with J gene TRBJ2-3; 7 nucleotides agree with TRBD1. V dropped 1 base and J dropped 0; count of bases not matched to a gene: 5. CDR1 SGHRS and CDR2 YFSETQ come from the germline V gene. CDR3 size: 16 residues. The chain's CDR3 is CASSLPLQGSTDTQYF. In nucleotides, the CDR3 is TGCGCCAGCAGCTTGCCCTTACAGGGGAGCACAGATACGCAGTATTTT.

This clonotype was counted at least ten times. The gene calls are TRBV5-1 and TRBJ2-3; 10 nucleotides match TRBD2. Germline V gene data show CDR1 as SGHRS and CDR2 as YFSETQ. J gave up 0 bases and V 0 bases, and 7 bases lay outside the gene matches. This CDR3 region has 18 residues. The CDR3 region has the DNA TGCGCCAGCAGCTTGGAGACTAGCGGGTCAACTAGCACAGATACGCAGTATTTT. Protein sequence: CASSLETSGSTSTDTQYF.

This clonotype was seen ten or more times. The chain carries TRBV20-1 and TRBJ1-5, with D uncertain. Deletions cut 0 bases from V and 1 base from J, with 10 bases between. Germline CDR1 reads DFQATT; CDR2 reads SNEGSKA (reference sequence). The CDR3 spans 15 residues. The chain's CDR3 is CSARDLLPSNQPQHF. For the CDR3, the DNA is TGCAGTGCTAGAGACCTCCTACCAAGCAATCAGCCCCAGCATTTT.

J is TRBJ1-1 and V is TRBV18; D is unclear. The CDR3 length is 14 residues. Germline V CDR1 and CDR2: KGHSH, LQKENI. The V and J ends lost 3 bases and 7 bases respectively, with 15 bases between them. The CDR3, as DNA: TGTGCCAGCTCACCCAACCCGACAAAGAATGAAGCTTTCTTT. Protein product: CASSPNPTKNEAFF.

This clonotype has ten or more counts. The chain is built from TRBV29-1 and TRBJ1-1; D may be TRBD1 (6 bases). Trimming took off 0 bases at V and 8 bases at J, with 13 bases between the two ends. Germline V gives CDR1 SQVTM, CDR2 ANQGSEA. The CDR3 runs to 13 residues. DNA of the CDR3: TGCAGCGTTGAAGATAATAGGGGGACCGAAGCTTTCTTT. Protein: CSVEDNRGTEAFF.